Presented here are 12 T cell receptor beta chains from one specimen sequenced in a study of brain T cells in children with intractable seizures. Libraries were prepared by immunoSEQ multiplex PCR; TCRdb keeps only in-frame clonotypes and omits some of them. The table includes hundreds of thousands of clones, over 90% detected once. Noted time point: blood from clinic visit 5 months post-surgery; TSC patient then seizure free. The source material was peripheral blood, sampled less than 6 months after surgery. These receptors were obtained from a boy less than two years old with tuberous sclerosis and intractable seizures.

As for this clone: The junction differs from germline at one of its ends, possibly a read error. The rearrangement joins TRBV10-3 to TRBJ2-7; D tentatively fits TRBD1 or TRBD2 (5 bases each). This CDR3 is 16 amino acids long. The germline V gene encodes CDR1 ENHRY and CDR2 SYGVKD. The CDR3 here is CAVSATLGTGTYEQYF. The CDR3, as DNA: TGTGCCGTCAGTGCAACACTAGGGACGGGGACCTACGAGCAGTACTTC.

The genes are TRBV7-2 and TRBJ1-4, with 11 nucleotides matching TRBD1. Germline V gives CDR1 SGHTA, CDR2 FQGNSA. CDR3 length: 15 residues. The V and J ends lost 4 bases and 8 bases, in that order; junction bases with no gene match: 6. CDR3: CASSWDRGRNEKLFF. In nucleotides, the CDR3 is TGTGCCAGCAGCTGGGACAGGGGGAGAAACGAAAAACTGTTTTTT.

The chain is built from TRBV5-1 and TRBJ2-7; 9 nucleotides match TRBD1. The CDR3 has 15 residues. Germline V CDR1 and CDR2: SGHRS, YFSETQ. V shed 4 bases and J 2 bases; nucleotides not matched to a gene: 7. The DNA for the CDR3 is TGCGCCAGCAGCCCACTAGGGACAGGGACCTACGAGCAGTACTTC. It encodes CASSPLGTGTYEQYF.

V gene TRBV7-3 combines with J gene TRBJ2-3; D unclear. The CDR3 loop spans 12 amino acids. Germline V gives CDR1 SGHTA, CDR2 FQGTGA. Trimming cost V 0 bases and J 5 bases, with 3 bases left between them. For the CDR3, the DNA is TGTGCCAGCAGCTTAACGGGAGATACGCAGTATTTT. Protein product: CASSLTGDTQYF.

The chain uses TRBV7-9 and TRBJ2-7, with D unresolved. Per the germline V gene, CDR1 is SEHNR and CDR2 is FQNEAQ (reference sequence). Trimming pared 1 base from V and 0 bases from J, leaving 7 bases between. The CDR3 spans 14 residues. In DNA form, the CDR3 reads TGTGCCAGCAGCTTAGAGGAAGCCTCCTACGAGCAGTACTTC. Amino acid sequence: CASSLEEASYEQYF.

J is TRBJ1-5 and V is TRBV29-1; D is unclear. CDR3 length: 10 amino acids. The germline V gene has CDR1 SQVTM and CDR2 ANQGSEA. The V end lost 8 bases, the J end lost 7 bases, and 9 bases lay between the germline ends. The CDR3 bases are TGCAGCCTCACTGGGCAGCCCCAGCATTTT. Its protein is CSLTGQPQHF.

The rearrangement links TRBV7-2 to TRBJ1-1, with 7 bases matching TRBD1. Germline CDR1 reads SGHTA; CDR2 reads FQGNSA. This CDR3 region has 14 residues. V was clipped by 1 base and J by 6 bases; unmatched bases: 5. The CDR3 nucleotides read TGTGCCAGCAGCTTAGTAGGGGGCCGGGCTGAAGCTTTCTTT. Translated, it gives CASSLVGGRAEAFF.

V usage is TRBV11-1 and J usage is TRBJ2-3, with D uncertain. The V and J ends lost 5 bases and 2 bases respectively, with 2 bases between them. CDR1 is SGHAT, CDR2 FQDESV, per germline (reference sequence). This CDR3 spans 11 amino acids. CDR3 region: CASSDTDTQYF. CDR3 DNA: TGTGCCAGCAGCGACACAGATACGCAGTATTTT. The full variable domain, in which reference TRBV11-1 and TRBJ2-3 provide the parts outside the CDR3, is EAEVAQSPRYKITEKSQAVAFWCDPISGHATLYWYRQILGQGPELLVQFQDESVVDDSQLPKDRFSAERLKGVDSTLKIQPAELGDSAMYLCASSDTDTQYFGPGTRLTVL.

The genes are TRBV7-9 and TRBJ1-6; D remains unclear. Germline CDR1 and CDR2: SEHNR and FQNEAQ (reference sequence). The V end was cut by 11 bases, the J end by 5 bases, with 22 bases between. The CDR3 totals 16 residues. The CDR3 protein is CACRKHIDGNNSPLHF. DNA for the CDR3: TGTGCCTGCCGCAAGCATATTGACGGAAATAATTCACCCCTCCACTTT.

The chain links TRBV10-2 to TRBJ2-7; 8 nucleotides line up with TRBD1. Germline V gene data show CDR1 as WSHSY and CDR2 as SAAADI. With V trimmed by 8 bases and J by 3 bases, 6 bases remained unmatched. This CDR3 is 13 amino acids long. The CDR3 sequence: CASGLGQGYEQYF. In DNA, the CDR3 is TGCGCCAGCGGGTTAGGACAGGGCTACGAGCAGTACTTC.

Comments on this clone: Other DNA sequences within the sample encode an identical CDR3. The V and J genes are TRBV3-1 (or the pseudogene TRBV3-2) and TRBJ2-1, with 10 bases aligning to TRBD2. Looked up from germline, CDR1 is LGHDT and CDR2 is YNNKEL (reference sequence). Trimming at V came to 1 base and at J to 7 bases, leaving 4 bases not matched to a gene. This CDR3 has 15 residues. The CDR3 loop is CASSQGAGGRNEQFF. CDR3 coding DNA: TGTGCCAGCAGCCAAGGAGCGGGAGGGAGGAATGAGCAGTTCTTC.

This clone is a singleton in its sample. V and J are TRBV11-3 and TRBJ1-1; the D is unclear. CDR1 is SGHNT and CDR2 is YENEEA in the germline V gene. V lost 4 bases, J lost 3 bases, and 9 bases lay in between. The CDR3 covers 13 residues. CDR3 DNA: TGTGCCAGCAGCTCGAGCCGGTACACTGAAGCTTTCTTT. It yields the protein CASSSSRYTEAFF. The variable domain in full, completed from reference TRBV11-3 and TRBJ1-1, reads EAGVVQSPRYKIIEKKQPVAFWCNPISGHNTLYWYLQNLGQGPELLIRYENEEAVDDSQLPKDRFSAERLKGVDSTLKIQPAELGDSAVYLCASSSSRYTEAFFGQGTRLTVV.